The rows below give T cell receptor beta chains drawn from one sample of a study of radiotherapy plus CTLA-4 blockade in lung cancer. The assay was immunoSEQ multiplex PCR, and TCRdb's table has in-frame clones only and misses some. The sample holds tens of thousands of clones, around 90% seen once. This material consisted of peripheral blood, taken from a patient treated with radiotherapy plus ipilimumab. The receptors were sampled from a human donor with non-small cell lung cancer that progressed on radiotherapy plus ipilimumab. Both conserved end residues are part of each CDR3. Each record gives: D gene, clone size, V gene, J gene, CDR3 DNA, CDR3 protein. D genes are given only for firm matches. Clone size is not always given. Where it is, it says once, few, many or a class for expanded clones.

NA	NA	TRBV29-1	TRBJ1-1	TGCAGCATCCGACCGGGGCCGGGAATGAACACTGAAGCTTTCTTT	CSIRPGPGMNTEAFF
TRBD1	few	TRBV5-1	TRBJ1-1	TGCGCCAGCAGCTTGGTCGACAGGGCCACTGAAGCTTTCTTT	CASSLVDRATEAFF
TRBD1	NA	TRBV5-4	TRBJ2-3	TGTGCCAGCAGCTTGGCACAGGGGGCAGAAGATACGCAGTATTTT	CASSLAQGAEDTQYF
TRBD1	NA	TRBV7-9	TRBJ2-7	TGTGCCAGCAGCTCAGACAGGGGCGAGCAGTACTTC	CASSSDRGEQYF
TRBD1	once	TRBV5-1	TRBJ2-7	TGCGCCAGCAGCTTGCAAGGACAGGGAACCGGCTCCTACGAGCAGTACTTC	CASSLQGQGTGSYEQYF
TRBD1	once	TRBV2	TRBJ1-3	TGTGCCAGCATTTCGGGACAGATGTTCTCTGGAAACACCATATATTTT	CASISGQMFSGNTIYF
TRBD2	NA	TRBV10-3	TRBJ2-7	TGTGCCACCCGGGGACTAGCCTACGAGCAGTACTTC	CATRGLAYEQYF
NA	NA	TRBV18	TRBJ1-2	TGTGCCAGCTCACCCCCCGAGGCTTACTATGGCTACACCTTC	CASSPPEAYYGYTF
TRBD1	NA	TRBV29-1	TRBJ2-7	TGCAGCGTTGCCCCGACAGGGAACGGCGAGCAGTACTTC	CSVAPTGNGEQYF
TRBD2	NA	TRBV5-6	TRBJ2-3	TGTGCCAGTCTTAGCGGGGCTTTTAGCACAGATACGCAGTATTTT	CASLSGAFSTDTQYF
NA	NA	TRBV5-1	TRBJ2-6	TGCGCCAGCAGCCCTGGGAGTGCGGGGGCCAACGTCCTGACTTTC	CASSPGSAGANVLTF
NA	NA	TRBV19	TRBJ1-2	TGTGCCAGTACTCAGACAGTCCGTACTAACTATGGCTACACCTTC	CASTQTVRTNYGYTF
NA	NA	TRBV5-1	TRBJ1-2	TGCGCCAGCAGCTTGGCGGATTTGGGTGGCTACACCTTC	CASSLADLGGYTF
NA	NA	TRBV18	TRBJ2-2	TGTGCCAGCTCACCCAATCAGGGGACCGGGGAGCTGTTTTTT	CASSPNQGTGELFF
TRBD1	NA	TRBV6-1	TRBJ1-2	TGTGCCAGCAGTGGACAGGGGTCCGGGGGCTACACCTTC	CASSGQGSGGYTF
NA	NA	TRBV5-1	TRBJ1-4	TGTGCCAGCAGCTTGACCGGGGAACTGAATGAAAAACTGTTTTTT	CASSLTGELNEKLFF
NA	NA	TRBV7-3	TRBJ2-3	TGTGCCAGCAGCTTATTCACAGATACGCAGTATTTT	CASSLFTDTQYF
NA	NA	TRBV6-6	TRBJ1-4	TGTGCCAGCAGTTCAATCTCCTTTATTAATGAAAAACTGTTTTTT	CASSSISFINEKLFF
NA	NA	TRBV14	TRBJ2-3	TGTGCCAGCAGCCATGGGGGGGGCGGTGGCACAGATACGCAGTATTTT	CASSHGGGGGTDTQYF
NA	NA	TRBV27	TRBJ2-3	TGTGCCAGCAGTTTATCGACAGCAGGGAGGGATACGCAGTATTTT	CASSLSTAGRDTQYF
NA	once	TRBV18	TRBJ1-5	TGTGCCAGCTCACCTCCCTCGGCAGGACCCCAGCATTTT	CASSPPSAGPQHF
TRBD1	NA	TRBV18	TRBJ2-7	TGTGCCAGCTCACGACAGGGGGCGAGGGACGAGCAGTACTTC	CASSRQGARDEQYF
TRBD1	NA	TRBV7-9	TRBJ1-4	TGTGCCAGCGGGACAGGTTCAACTAATGAAAAACTGTTTTTT	CASGTGSTNEKLFF
NA	NA	TRBV2	TRBJ2-7	TGTGCCAGCACCGAGACCCCTCCGGGGCTATACTTC	CASTETPPGLYF
NA	NA	TRBV5-4	TRBJ2-3	TGTGCCAGCAGCTTCCCCGACAGCACAGATACGCAGTATTTT	CASSFPDSTDTQYF
NA	NA	TRBV29-1	TRBJ1-5	TGCAGCACAGGTAATAGCAATCAGCCCCAGCATTTT	CSTGNSNQPQHF
NA	few	TRBV7-5	TRBJ2-1	TGTGCCAGAAGCTCCCGGGGGGCGGGACGCTCCTACAATGAGCAGTTCTTC	CARSSRGAGRSYNEQFF
NA	NA	TRBV9	TRBJ1-1	TGTGCCAGCAGCGTAAGACAGTTGAACACTGAAGCTTTCTTT	CASSVRQLNTEAFF
NA	NA	TRBV7-2	TRBJ1-3	TGTGCCAGCAGCTTAGTTCTGGGGCTCGGAAACACCATATATTTT	CASSLVLGLGNTIYF
TRBD1	NA	TRBV5-1	TRBJ1-1	TGCGCCAGCAGCGACAAAGACAGGGGATTGAACACTGAAGCTTTCTTT	CASSDKDRGLNTEAFF
TRBD1	NA	TRBV5-4	TRBJ1-1	TGTGCCAGCAGCTTGGACAGGGGGGTCACTGAAGCTTTCTTT	CASSLDRGVTEAFF
TRBD2	NA	TRBV30	TRBJ2-1	TGTGCCTGGGAATCGGGACTAGGGGGTTACAATGAGCAGTTCTTC	CAWESGLGGYNEQFF
NA	NA	TRBV27	TRBJ2-1	TGTGCCAGCAGTTTCCTCGCTTCCGAGCAGTTCTTC	CASSFLASEQFF
NA	NA	TRBV10-3	TRBJ1-1	TGTGCCACCCGAGGGAACACTGAAGCTTTCTTT	CATRGNTEAFF
NA	NA	TRBV5-1	TRBJ1-5	TGCGCCAGCAGCTTGGTTGGGGCAGGTCAGCCCCAGCATTTT	CASSLVGAGQPQHF
NA	NA	TRBV11-2	TRBJ2-7	TGTGCCAGCAGCTTAGTGGCAGCGGGTCCCTACGAGCAGTACTTC	CASSLVAAGPYEQYF
NA	NA	TRBV4-2	TRBJ2-3	TGTGCCAGCAGCCAAGATCAAGGGTGGGGCCGGGGCACAGATACGCAGTATTTT	CASSQDQGWGRGTDTQYF
TRBD2	NA	TRBV5-1	TRBJ2-3	TGCGCCAGCAGCTCTAGCGGGGGGTTTCACCACACAGATACGCAGTATTTT	CASSSSGGFHHTDTQYF
NA	NA	TRBV27	TRBJ2-4	TGTGCCAGCAGTTTTGTAGGCGGGGTAATAGACAAAAACATTCAGTACTTC	CASSFVGGVIDKNIQYF
NA	NA	TRBV7-9	TRBJ2-3	TGTGCCAGCAGCTCGAATGATACGCAGTATTTT	CASSSNDTQYF
NA	NA	TRBV29-1	TRBJ1-2	TGCAGCGTTGGCCCCCGGGACACCACCTATGGCTACACCTTC	CSVGPRDTTYGYTF
NA	NA	TRBV5-1	TRBJ2-3	TGCGCCAGCAGCTTGGCTGGGGCAGATACGCAGTATTTT	CASSLAGADTQYF
NA	once	TRBV4-2	TRBJ2-7	TGTGCCAGCAGCCAGAGGGGGGGGGCTCTTTACGAGCAGTACTTC	CASSQRGGALYEQYF